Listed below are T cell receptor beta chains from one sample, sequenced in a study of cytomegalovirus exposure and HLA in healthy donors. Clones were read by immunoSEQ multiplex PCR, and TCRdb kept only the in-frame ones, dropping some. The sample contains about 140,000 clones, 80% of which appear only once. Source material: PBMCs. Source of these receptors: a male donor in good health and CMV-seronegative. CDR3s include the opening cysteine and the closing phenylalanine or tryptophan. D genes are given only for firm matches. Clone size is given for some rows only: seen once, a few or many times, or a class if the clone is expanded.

CDR3 protein: CASRPSGTGVHEQYF
CDR3 DNA: TGTGCCAGCAGGCCCTCCGGGACAGGGGTTCACGAGCAGTACTTC
CDR3 length: 15
clone size: .
D gene: TRBD1
J gene: TRBJ2-7
V gene: TRBV28

CDR3 protein: CASSLSGRMNRDRVVWPYEQYF
CDR3 DNA: TGTGCCAGCAGTTTATCCGGGCGAATGAACCGGGACAGGGTGGTTTGGCCCTACGAGCAGTACTTC
CDR3 length: 22
clone size: .
D gene: TRBD1
J gene: TRBJ2-7
V gene: TRBV28

CDR3 protein: CAWSVRGARGNTIYF
CDR3 DNA: TGTGCCTGGAGTGTACGTGGGGCGCGGGGAAACACCATATATTTT
CDR3 length: 15
clone size: .
D gene: .
J gene: TRBJ1-3
V gene: TRBV30

CDR3 protein: CASSVGSGGANYGYTF
CDR3 DNA: TGTGCCAGCAGCGTAGGGTCGGGGGGAGCTAACTATGGCTACACCTTC
CDR3 length: 16
clone size: once
D gene: .
J gene: TRBJ1-2
V gene: TRBV9

CDR3 protein: CAWSKGDGYTF
CDR3 DNA: TGTGCCTGGAGTAAAGGGGATGGCTACACCTTC
CDR3 length: 11
clone size: .
D gene: .
J gene: TRBJ1-2
V gene: TRBV30

CDR3 protein: CASSAGRAEQFF
CDR3 DNA: TGTGCCAGCAGTGCGGGGAGGGCTGAGCAGTTCTTC
CDR3 length: 12
clone size: .
D gene: TRBD2
J gene: TRBJ2-1
V gene: TRBV6-1

CDR3 protein: CATSRDRILGGEQYF
CDR3 DNA: TGTGCCACCAGCAGAGATCGGATTCTTGGGGGGGAGCAGTACTTC
CDR3 length: 15
clone size: .
D gene: .
J gene: TRBJ2-7
V gene: TRBV15

CDR3 protein: CASRPRGLGYEQYF
CDR3 DNA: TGTGCCAGCAGACCCAGGGGGCTAGGATACGAGCAGTACTTC
CDR3 length: 14
clone size: .
D gene: TRBD1
J gene: TRBJ2-7
V gene: TRBV6-1

CDR3 protein: CASSEGVRSNEQFF
CDR3 DNA: TGTGCCAGCAGTGAAGGGGTTAGGAGCAATGAGCAGTTCTTC
CDR3 length: 14
clone size: .
D gene: .
J gene: TRBJ2-1
V gene: TRBV6-1

CDR3 protein: CASSTQGNTEAFF
CDR3 DNA: TGTGCCAGCAGCACACAGGGAAACACTGAAGCTTTCTTT
CDR3 length: 13
clone size: .
D gene: .
J gene: TRBJ1-1
V gene: TRBV9

CDR3 protein: CASSFRGFDRANYGYTF
CDR3 DNA: TGTGCCAGCAGTTTTCGGGGGTTCGACCGAGCTAACTATGGCTACACCTTC
CDR3 length: 17
clone size: .
D gene: .
J gene: TRBJ1-2
V gene: TRBV28

CDR3 protein: CASSLLSRSQGSYGYTF
CDR3 DNA: TGTGCCAGCAGCTTACTTTCTAGGTCTCAGGGTAGCTATGGCTACACCTTC
CDR3 length: 17
clone size: .
D gene: .
J gene: TRBJ1-2
V gene: TRBV7-6

CDR3 protein: CASSPREGGEAFF
CDR3 DNA: TGTGCCAGCAGCCCCAGGGAGGGAGGAGAAGCTTTCTTT
CDR3 length: 13
clone size: .
D gene: .
J gene: TRBJ1-1
V gene: TRBV2

CDR3 protein: CAWSVSREVFF
CDR3 DNA: TGTGCCTGGAGTGTTAGCAGGGAGGTGTTCTTT
CDR3 length: 11
clone size: .
D gene: .
J gene: TRBJ1-1
V gene: TRBV30

CDR3 protein: CASTPGGFTEAFF
CDR3 DNA: TGTGCCAGCACCCCAGGGGGATTCACTGAAGCTTTCTTT
CDR3 length: 13
clone size: .
D gene: TRBD1
J gene: TRBJ1-1
V gene: TRBV7-9

CDR3 protein: CATSRDLGGGETQYF
CDR3 DNA: TGTGCCACCAGCAGAGATCTGGGGGGGGGCGAGACCCAGTACTTC
CDR3 length: 15
clone size: .
D gene: .
J gene: TRBJ2-5
V gene: TRBV15

CDR3 protein: CASLRDTNTEAFF
CDR3 DNA: TGTGCCAGCTTACGGGACACCAACACTGAAGCTTTCTTT
CDR3 length: 13
clone size: once
D gene: .
J gene: TRBJ1-1
V gene: TRBV2

CDR3 protein: CSVGPGEDGPQHF
CDR3 DNA: TGCAGCGTTGGGCCCGGAGAAGATGGGCCCCAGCATTTT
CDR3 length: 13
clone size: .
D gene: .
J gene: TRBJ1-5
V gene: TRBV29-1

CDR3 protein: CASGQGAPGELFF
CDR3 DNA: TGTGCCAGCGGCCAGGGGGCGCCCGGGGAGCTGTTTTTT
CDR3 length: 13
clone size: .
D gene: TRBD1
J gene: TRBJ2-2
V gene: TRBV2

CDR3 protein: CASSSGLAGRTDTQYF
CDR3 DNA: TGTGCCAGCAGCTCCGGACTAGCGGGACGCACAGATACGCAGTATTTT
CDR3 length: 16
clone size: once
D gene: TRBD2
J gene: TRBJ2-3
V gene: TRBV7-2

CDR3 protein: CASRTANQPQHF
CDR3 DNA: TGTGCCAGCAGGACAGCGAATCAGCCCCAGCATTTT
CDR3 length: 12
clone size: .
D gene: .
J gene: TRBJ1-5
V gene: TRBV2

CDR3 protein: CASSLSRETQYF
CDR3 DNA: TGTGCCAGCAGCCTATCGCGCGAGACCCAGTACTTC
CDR3 length: 12
clone size: once
D gene: .
J gene: TRBJ2-5
V gene: TRBV11-1

CDR3 protein: CASRTGSHEQYF
CDR3 DNA: TGTGCCAGCCGGACAGGGTCCCACGAGCAGTACTTC
CDR3 length: 12
clone size: .
D gene: TRBD1
J gene: TRBJ2-7
V gene: TRBV6-6

CDR3 protein: CASSVAERGTGGSRTRSYNEQFF
CDR3 DNA: TGTGCCAGCAGCGTAGCAGAAAGAGGAACAGGGGGTTCAAGGACGAGGTCCTACAATGAGCAGTTCTTC
CDR3 length: 23
clone size: .
D gene: TRBD1
J gene: TRBJ2-1
V gene: TRBV9

CDR3 protein: CASSQRPLLSSGANVLTF
CDR3 DNA: TGCGCCAGCAGCCAACGTCCCTTGCTGAGCTCTGGGGCCAACGTCCTGACTTTC
CDR3 length: 18
clone size: .
D gene: .
J gene: TRBJ2-6
V gene: TRBV4-1

CDR3 protein: CASSQVKGASPAFF
CDR3 DNA: TGCGCCAGCAGCCAAGTCAAGGGGGCGAGTCCGGCTTTCTTT
CDR3 length: 14
clone size: once
D gene: TRBD1
J gene: TRBJ1-1
V gene: TRBV4-1

CDR3 protein: CASSLPPGVGEQYF
CDR3 DNA: TGTGCCAGCAGTTTACCCCCCGGGGTGGGGGAGCAGTACTTC
CDR3 length: 14
clone size: once
D gene: .
J gene: TRBJ2-7
V gene: TRBV28

CDR3 protein: CASSPQGDRSSGNTIYF
CDR3 DNA: TGTGCCAGCAGCCCCCAGGGAGACAGGAGCTCTGGAAACACCATATATTTT
CDR3 length: 17
clone size: once
D gene: .
J gene: TRBJ1-3
V gene: TRBV7-8

CDR3 protein: CASSRTGDGETQYF
CDR3 DNA: TGTGCCAGCAGTCGGACAGGGGACGGAGAGACCCAGTACTTC
CDR3 length: 14
clone size: .
D gene: TRBD1
J gene: TRBJ2-5
V gene: TRBV7-9

CDR3 protein: CASSSRDSNEKLFF
CDR3 DNA: TGTGCCAGCAGCTCCCGGGACAGTAATGAAAAACTGTTTTTT
CDR3 length: 14
clone size: .
D gene: TRBD1
J gene: TRBJ1-4
V gene: TRBV7-9

CDR3 protein: CASSQAAGQAYNQPQHF
CDR3 DNA: TGCGCCAGCAGCCAAGCGGCGGGACAGGCCTACAATCAGCCCCAGCATTTT
CDR3 length: 17
clone size: once
D gene: TRBD1
J gene: TRBJ1-5
V gene: TRBV4-1

CDR3 protein: CASSPREGSGNTIYF
CDR3 DNA: TGTGCCAGCAGCCCTCGTGAGGGCTCTGGAAACACCATATATTTT
CDR3 length: 15
clone size: .
D gene: .
J gene: TRBJ1-3
V gene: TRBV7-8

CDR3 protein: CASSLWGGQADTQYF
CDR3 DNA: TGTGCCAGCAGCTTGTGGGGAGGCCAGGCAGATACGCAGTATTTT
CDR3 length: 15
clone size: .
D gene: .
J gene: TRBJ2-3
V gene: TRBV5-6

CDR3 protein: CASSPETGASGEQYF
CDR3 DNA: TGTGCCAGCAGCCCCGAGACAGGGGCGTCTGGCGAGCAGTACTTC
CDR3 length: 15
clone size: .
D gene: TRBD1
J gene: TRBJ2-7
V gene: TRBV7-6

CDR3 protein: CASSFPGIYGYTF
CDR3 DNA: TGTGCCAGCAGCTTCCCCGGGATCTATGGCTACACCTTC
CDR3 length: 13
clone size: .
D gene: .
J gene: TRBJ1-2
V gene: TRBV7-9

CDR3 protein: CASSSPGTPNSPLHF
CDR3 DNA: TGTGCCAGCAGTTCCCCCGGGACACCGAATTCACCCCTCCACTTT
CDR3 length: 15
clone size: .
D gene: .
J gene: TRBJ1-6
V gene: TRBV28